One and the same sample provided the 8 T cell receptor beta chains below, sequenced in a study of T cells in localized non-small cell lung cancer. TCRdb keeps only in-frame clones here, not all; method: immunoSEQ multiplex PCR. In the table there are approximately 23,000 clones, approximately 90% of which are singletons. Sequencing was performed on PBMCs, taken before any cancer treatment. These receptors were taken from a man aged 35 to 69 with stage II lung adenocarcinoma.

The chain has TRBV2 and TRBJ2-5; maybe TRBD2 (6 bases). The CDR3 totals 14 residues. Germline lookup yields CDR1 SNHLY and CDR2 FYNNEI. V dropped 6 bases and J dropped 1 base, with 12 bases sitting between them. The DNA of the CDR3 is TGTGCCAGCAGCGCTGCTAGCGCCCAAGAGACCCAGTACTTC. This sequence encodes CASSAASAQETQYF. Filled out from reference TRBV2 and TRBJ2-5, the complete variable domain reads EPEVTQTPSHQVTQMGQEVILRCVPISNHLYFYWYRQILGQKVEFLVSFYNNEISEKSEIFDDQFSVERPDGSNFTLKIRSTKLEDSAMYFCASSAASAQETQYFGPGTRLLVL.

This clone was detected a few times. This chain connects TRBV4-3 to TRBJ2-7, with unresolved D. The germline V gene has CDR1 LGHNA and CDR2 YSLEER. The CDR3 has 15 amino acids. The ends were cut back, 0 bases at V and 1 base at J, with 10 bases in the middle. The CDR3 bases are TGCGCCAGCAGCCAAGATTGGGTAGGGTCCTACGAGCAGTACTTC. It translates to CASSQDWVGSYEQYF.

The gene calls are TRBV30 and TRBJ1-5, with D unresolved. Germline CDR1 is GTSNPN and CDR2 is SVGIG (reference sequence). The CDR3 consists of 13 residues. Trimming shortened V by 0 bases and J by 6 bases, and 9 bases separated the two germline ends. CDR3 in DNA: TGTGCCTGGAGTGTTGAATCTAGTCAGCCCCAGCATTTT. Its translation: CAWSVESSQPQHF.

On this clone itself: The sample has other DNA sequences that encode this CDR3 too. V is TRBV5-1 and J is TRBJ2-3, with 7 bases matching TRBD1. CDR3 size: 15 residues. The trim removed 4 bases at V and 2 bases at J, leaving 7 bases unmatched. The germline gives CDR1 SGHRS, CDR2 YFSETQ. The CDR3 nucleotides are TGCGCCAGCAGCCACGGGCAGGGGGTCACAGATACGCAGTATTTT. Encoded protein: CASSHGQGVTDTQYF.

The chain links TRBV18 to TRBJ1-1; D is possibly TRBD1 (5 bases). The CDR3 spans 14 residues. Trimming took off 3 bases at V and 11 bases at J, with 19 bases between the two ends. From germline, CDR1 is KGHSH and CDR2 LQKENI. The CDR3 region has the DNA TGTGCCAGCTCACCCGGGGGGAAACCCAGTGGGGCTTTCTTT. This codes for CASSPGGKPSGAFF.

This chain links TRBV7-9 with TRBJ1-4; 8 bases agree with TRBD1. V shed 7 bases and J 1 base; nucleotides not matched to a gene: 14. The germline CDR1 and CDR2 sequences are SEHNR and FQNEAQ (reference sequence). The CDR3 covers 18 residues. The CDR3 spells CASNPGQGYLGTNEKLFF. CDR3 bases: TGTGCCAGCAACCCAGGACAGGGATACTTGGGAACTAATGAAAAACTGTTTTTT.

To note about this clone: At one boundary the junction diverges from the germline segment, which might be a read error. The rearrangement joins TRBV6-1 to TRBJ1-3; D uncertain. The CDR3 extends over 15 amino acids. Germline loops: CDR1 MNHNS, CDR2 SASEGT. The CDR3 is CASTEPTSSGNTIYF. CDR3 sequence (DNA): TGTGCCAGCACTGAACCAACGAGCTCTGGAAACACCATATATTTT.

V gene TRBV7-9 combines with J gene TRBJ1-2; TRBD1 matches at 7 bases. The CDR3 loop spans 13 amino acids. With 5 bases clipped from V and 8 bases from J, the junction kept 8 bases outside the gene matches. The germline V gene encodes CDR1 SEHNR and CDR2 FQNEAQ (reference sequence). CDR3 DNA sequence: TGTGCCAGCAGCCAAGATCAGGGGGGAGGCTACACCTTC. Translating gives CASSQDQGGGYTF.